This T cell receptor beta chain derives from a study of CD8 T cells in ankylosing spondylitis. This clonotype was counted only a few times. TCRdb used MiXCR to reprocess the 5' RACE reads, holding one entry per CDR3 protein. The data hold about 160,000 distinct CDR3 sequences, with approximately 16% observed a single time. There are 13 residues in the CDR3. Germline CDR1 SEHNR, CDR2 FQNEAQ (reference sequence). V lost 1 base and J lost 2, with 3 bases in between. Specimen: blood, either unsorted or a sorted T cell fraction (not recorded which). The rearrangement uses TRBV7-9 and TRBJ2-4; D remains ambiguous. The sequence came from a male donor with ankylosing spondylitis or in good health (not recorded which). In nucleotides, the CDR3 is TGTGCCAGCAGCTTAGGCACCAAAAACATTCAGTACTTC. Its protein is CASSLGTKNIQYF.